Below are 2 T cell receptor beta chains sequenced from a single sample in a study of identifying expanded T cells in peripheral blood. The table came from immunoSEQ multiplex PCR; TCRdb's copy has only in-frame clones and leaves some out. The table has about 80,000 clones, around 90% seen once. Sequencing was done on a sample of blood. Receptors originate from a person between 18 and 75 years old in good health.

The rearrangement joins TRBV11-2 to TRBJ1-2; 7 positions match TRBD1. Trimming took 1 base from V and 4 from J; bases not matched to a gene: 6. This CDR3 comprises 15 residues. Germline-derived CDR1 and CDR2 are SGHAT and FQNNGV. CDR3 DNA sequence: TGTGCCAGCAGCTTAGCTCCCACAGGGGCCTATGGCTACACCTTC. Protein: CASSLAPTGAYGYTF. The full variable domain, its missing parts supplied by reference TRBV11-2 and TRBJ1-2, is EAGVAQSPRYKIIEKRQSVAFWCNPISGHATLYWYQQILGQGPKLLIQFQNNGVVDDSQLPKDRFSAERLKGVDSTLKIQPAKLEDSAVYLCASSLAPTGAYGYTFGSGTRLTVV.

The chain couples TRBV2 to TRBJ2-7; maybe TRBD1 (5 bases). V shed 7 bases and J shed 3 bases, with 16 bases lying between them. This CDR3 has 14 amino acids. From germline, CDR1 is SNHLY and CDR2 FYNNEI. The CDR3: CASTIMGQNYEQYF. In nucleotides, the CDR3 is TGTGCCAGCACCATAATGGGGCAGAACTACGAGCAGTACTTC.